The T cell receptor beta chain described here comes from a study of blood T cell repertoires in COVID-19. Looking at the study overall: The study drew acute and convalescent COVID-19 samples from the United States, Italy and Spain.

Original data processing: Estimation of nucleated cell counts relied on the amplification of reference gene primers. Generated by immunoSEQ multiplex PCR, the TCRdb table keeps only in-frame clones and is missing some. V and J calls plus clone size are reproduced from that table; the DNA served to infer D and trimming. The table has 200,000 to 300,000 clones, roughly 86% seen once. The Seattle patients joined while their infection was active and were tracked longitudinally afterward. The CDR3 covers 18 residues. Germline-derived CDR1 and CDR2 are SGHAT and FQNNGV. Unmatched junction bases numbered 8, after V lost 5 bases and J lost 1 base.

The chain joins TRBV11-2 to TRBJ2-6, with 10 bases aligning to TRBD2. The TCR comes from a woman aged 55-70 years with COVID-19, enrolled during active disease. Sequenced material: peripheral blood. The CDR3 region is CASSGGVSGRSGANVLTF. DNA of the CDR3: TGTGCCAGCAGCGGGGGGGTTAGCGGGAGGTCTGGGGCCAACGTCCTGACTTTC.